This T cell receptor (beta chain) came from a study of blood T cell repertoires in COVID-19. Study details: COVID-19 samples, acute and convalescent, were from the United States, Italy and Spain. PBMCs, B-cell-depleted T cells, or T cells provided the cDNA or gDNA that made up the material.

The authors' processing: Scientists estimated how many nucleated cells there were by amplifying reference gene primers. The table came from immunoSEQ multiplex PCR; TCRdb's copy has only in-frame clones and leaves some out. The V and J calls and the clone size are those of that table, but D and trimming were determined from the DNA. Found here are hundreds of thousands of clones, around 91% of them singletons; the top ten hold about 1.7%. Researchers sorted participants into cohorts using their self-reported clinical history. With 11 bases removed from V and 3 bases from J, the gap between germline ends came to 17 bases. This CDR3 has 14 amino acids. Germline-derived CDR1 and CDR2 are LNHDA and SQIVND (reference sequence).

This receptor was identified in a woman aged 18-29 years with acute COVID-19. The chain links TRBV19 to TRBJ2-1; maybe TRBD2 (5 bases). The specimen was PBMCs or T cells enriched from blood (not recorded which). The CDR3 here is CAVSGFHLYNEQFF. CDR3 nucleotides: TGTGCCGTCTCGGGATTTCACCTCTACAATGAGCAGTTCTTC. Drawing the rest from reference TRBV19 and TRBJ2-1, the complete variable domain is DGGITQSPKYLFRKEGQNVTLSCEQNLNHDAMYWYRQDPGQGLRLIYYSQIVNDFQKGDIAEGYSVSREKKESFPLTVTSAQKNPTAFYLCAVSGFHLYNEQFFGPGTRLTVL.